Reported below is one T cell receptor (beta chain). Each TRB amplification used roughly 250-550 ng of genomic DNA from blood. The sample comes from a study of T and B cells in COVID-19 patients. At the level of the study: The recovered cohort's median age was about 35 years, versus less than 75 years in active infection.

Multiplex PCR with BIOMED2 TRB-A/B primer pools amplified TRB rearrangements. TCRdb used MiXCR to reprocess the multiplex PCR reads, holding one entry per CDR3 protein. This table holds approximately 16,000 distinct CDR3 sequences, about 29% found once. Sequenced material: blood. The TCR sequence derives from a human donor who had recovered from COVID-19.

CDR3 region: CASSVAGATYEQYF. The CDR3 DNA reads as TGTGCCAGCAGTGTAGCGGGAGCTACCTACGAGCAGTACTTC. The chain is built from TRBV27 and TRBJ2-7, with TRBD2 matching 9 bases. Germline CDR1 MNHEY, CDR2 SMNVEV (reference sequence). The CDR3 extends over 14 amino acids. With 5 bases clipped from V and 2 bases from J, the junction kept 4 bases outside the gene matches.